This passage covers 26 T cell receptor beta chains from one sample sequenced in a study of blood T cell repertoires in COVID-19. Some clones are missing from TCRdb's copy, which holds only in-frame ones; the method was immunoSEQ multiplex PCR. Of approximately 160,000 clones in the sample, approximately 85% were seen once. The sample consisted of peripheral blood. These receptors originate from a woman aged 60-75 years with COVID-19, enrolled during active disease.

The chain carries TRBV5-1 and TRBJ2-1, with 7 nucleotides matching TRBD2. After removal of 4 bases from V and 2 bases from J, the junction contained 6 bases not matched to a gene. Germline assignment: CDR1 SGHRS and CDR2 YFSETQ. This CDR3 has 15 residues. The CDR3 here is CASSLTLAAYNEQFF. CDR3 in DNA: TGCGCCAGCAGCCTGACCCTAGCGGCCTACAATGAGCAGTTCTTC.

This chain links TRBV5-4 with TRBJ2-7; maybe TRBD2 (6 bases). The CDR3 runs to 14 residues. The germline V and J ends were trimmed by 0 bases and 2 bases, with 9 bases remaining between them. Germline V gene lookup returns CDR1 SGHNT and CDR2 YYREEE (reference sequence). The CDR3 protein is CASSLDGSPYEQYF. CDR3 bases: TGTGCCAGCAGCTTGGACGGGAGTCCCTACGAGCAGTACTTC. Using reference TRBV5-4 and TRBJ2-7 for the parts outside the CDR3, the full variable domain is ETGVTQSPTHLIKTRGQQVTLRCSSQSGHNTVSWYQQALGQGPQFIFQYYREEENGRGNFPPRFSGLQFPNYSSELNVNALELDDSALYLCASSLDGSPYEQYFGPGTRLTVT.

This chain connects TRBV6-5 to TRBJ1-6; no reliable D call. V was pared by 0 bases and J by 12 bases, with 18 bases between. The CDR3 runs 16 residues. Germline CDR1 reads MNHEY; CDR2 reads SVGAGI. The DNA of the CDR3 is TGTGCCAGCAGTTACTCACCCGGGTCCATGGCGGGACCCCTCCACTTT. Its protein product is CASSYSPGSMAGPLHF.

The gene calls are TRBV13 and TRBJ1-1; no definite D call. This CDR3 is built from 12 residues. Germline V gives CDR1 PRHDT, CDR2 FYEKMQ (reference sequence). V lost 5 bases and J lost 2, with 6 bases in between. In DNA form, the CDR3 reads TGTGCCAGCAGCATTATTAACACTGAAGCTTTCTTT. Its protein product is CASSIINTEAFF. Together with reference TRBV13 and TRBJ1-1, the CDR3 gives the full variable domain: AAGVIQSPRHLIKEKRETATLKCYPIPRHDTVYWYQQGPGQDPQFLISFYEKMQSDKGSIPDRFSAQQFSDYHSELNMSSLELGDSALYFCASSIINTEAFFGQGTRLTVV.

The chain joins TRBV24-1 to TRBJ2-1; weak D call: TRBD2 (6 bases). V lost 3 bases, J lost 3 bases, and 14 bases lay in between. The CDR3 runs to 16 residues. Germline lookup yields CDR1 KGHDR and CDR2 SFDVKD. The CDR3 loop reads CATSDKAGTHYNEQFF. CDR3 in DNA: TGTGCCACCAGTGATAAGGCGGGGACCCACTACAATGAGCAGTTCTTC.

The V and J genes are TRBV13 and TRBJ2-2; 7 positions agree with TRBD1. V was pared by 4 bases and J by 1 base, with 3 bases of the junction left unmatched. This CDR3 comprises 15 residues. CDR1 and CDR2 from the germline V gene are PRHDT and FYEKMQ (reference sequence). The CDR3 bases are TGTGCCAGCAGCTCTAGGACAGGGAACACCGGGGAGCTGTTTTTT. It specifies CASSSRTGNTGELFF.

The CDR3 DNA sequence: TGTGCCACCAGGGACTCGTATTCGAGTGAGCAGTTCTTC. This sequence encodes CATRDSYSSEQFF. The chain carries TRBV24-1 and TRBJ2-1, with a tentative D call TRBD2 (5 bases). This CDR3 has 13 amino acids. The V end lost 7 bases, the J end lost 9 bases, and 15 bases lay between the germline ends. Per germline, CDR1 KGHDR and CDR2 SFDVKD.

The chain joins TRBV5-4 to TRBJ2-5; maybe TRBD1 (6 bases). The ends were cut back, 6 bases at V and 0 bases at J, with 12 bases in the middle. Germline CDR1 is SGHNT and CDR2 is YYREEE (reference sequence). The CDR3 is 14 amino acids. The CDR3 DNA follows: TGTGCCAGCACCAAAGGACAGTACCAAGAGACCCAGTACTTC. It specifies CASTKGQYQETQYF. Supplemented by reference TRBV5-4 and TRBJ2-5, the full variable domain reads ETGVTQSPTHLIKTRGQQVTLRCSSQSGHNTVSWYQQALGQGPQFIFQYYREEENGRGNFPPRFSGLQFPNYSSELNVNALELDDSALYLCASTKGQYQETQYFGPGTRLLVL.

The genes are TRBV6-5 and TRBJ1-2, with 11 bases lining up with TRBD1. V was pared by 6 bases and J by 8 bases, with 2 bases of the junction left unmatched. The length of the CDR3 is 12 residues. The germline gives CDR1 MNHEY, CDR2 SVGAGI. Here the CDR3 reads CASRRTGGGYTF. The DNA of the CDR3 is TGTGCCAGCAGAAGGACAGGGGGCGGCTACACCTTC.

Of note for this clone: Relative to the germline gene, one junction end is altered; a read error may explain this. V gene TRBV28 combines with J gene TRBJ1-1; 7 bases align to TRBD1. Germline assignment: CDR1 MDHEN and CDR2 SYDVKM. The CDR3 sequence is 15 residues long. The CDR3 DNA is TGTGCCAGCAGTTTTATCGACAGGGACCGGGGTATTGCGATCTTT. Its protein is CASSFIDRDRGIAIF.

The V and J genes are TRBV3-1 (or the pseudogene TRBV3-2) and TRBJ1-2; 9 positions agree with TRBD1. Germline V gene data show CDR1 as LGHDT and CDR2 as YNNKEL (reference sequence). CDR3 size: 16 residues. Unmatched junction bases numbered 5, after V lost 3 bases and J lost 0 bases. CDR3 coding DNA: TGTGCCAGCAGCCAGGGTGGACAGGGGTCTAACTATGGCTACACCTTC. Protein product: CASSQGGQGSNYGYTF.

This rearrangement joins TRBV6-1 to TRBJ1-4; D might be TRBD1 (6 bases). Germline V lookup: CDR1 MNHNS, CDR2 SASEGT. Trimming took 3 bases from V and 8 from J, leaving 13 bases between them. The CDR3 contains 14 residues. DNA of the CDR3: TGTGCCAGCAGTGATGTGGGGGCAGGAGAAAAACTGTTTTTT. This sequence encodes CASSDVGAGEKLFF.

The chain carries TRBV5-1 and TRBJ1-2; a weak D match, TRBD1 (6 bases). CDR1 and CDR2 from the germline V gene are SGHRS and YFSETQ. The CDR3 extends over 14 amino acids. Between the trimmed V and J ends, which lost 4 bases and 6 bases, there was a span of 16 bases. Written as DNA, the CDR3 is TGCGCCAGCAGCACTCGACAGGTGGGGAATGGCTACACCTTC. Encoded protein: CASSTRQVGNGYTF. Full variable domain (outside the CDR3, taken from reference TRBV5-1 and TRBJ1-2): KAGVTQTPRYLIKTRGQQVTLSCSPISGHRSVSWYQQTPGQGLQFLFEYFSETQRNKGNFPGRFSGRQFSNSRSEMNVSTLELGDSALYLCASSTRQVGNGYTFGSGTRLTVV.

The gene calls are TRBV4-2 and TRBJ2-3, with TRBD1 identical over 7 bases. V shed 0 bases, J shed 0 bases, and the junction held 3 bases outside the gene matches. This CDR3 is 16 amino acids long. The V gene's germline CDR1 is LGHNA and CDR2 YNFKEQ. Here the CDR3 reads CASSQEGQTSTDTQYF. CDR3 sequence (DNA): TGTGCCAGCAGCCAAGAGGGACAGACTAGCACAGATACGCAGTATTTT.

The chain employs TRBV5-4 and TRBJ1-4, with TRBD1 identical over 8 bases. The CDR3 spans 15 residues. Germline V gene data show CDR1 as SGHNT and CDR2 as YYREEE (reference sequence). Trimming took 4 bases from V and 3 from J; bases not matched to a gene: 5. DNA of the CDR3: TGTGCCAGCAGCGCCACAGGGGGGGCTAATGAAAAACTGTTTTTT. It yields the protein CASSATGGANEKLFF.

The chain couples TRBV4-1 to TRBJ2-3; 7 bases map to TRBD2. This CDR3 is 16 amino acids long. The V gene's germline CDR1 is MGHRA and CDR2 YSYEKL. After removal of 1 base from V and 1 base from J, the junction contained 5 bases not matched to a gene. For the CDR3, the DNA is TGCGCCAGCAGCCAAGCACGCGGGAGTGGCACAGATACGCAGTATTTT. Residues: CASSQARGSGTDTQYF.

As DNA, the CDR3 is TGTGCCAGCAGGGACTCGTCCTACAATGAGCAGTTCTTC. Translation: CASRDSSYNEQFF. This chain uses TRBV11-2 with TRBJ2-1; a weak D match, TRBD2 (5 bases). The CDR3 consists of 13 residues. The V gene lost 6 bases and the J gene lost 1 base, with 7 bases spanning the gap. CDR1 and CDR2 (germline): SGHAT, FQNNGV. The entire variable domain, with the rest obtained from reference TRBV11-2 and TRBJ2-1, is as follows: EAGVAQSPRYKIIEKRQSVAFWCNPISGHATLYWYQQILGQGPKLLIQFQNNGVVDDSQLPKDRFSAERLKGVDSTLKIQPAKLEDSAVYLCASRDSSYNEQFFGPGTRLTVL.

V and J are TRBV12-3 or TRBV12-4 and TRBJ1-2, with D perhaps matching TRBD1 (6 bases). Deletions cut 7 bases from V and 6 bases from J, with 15 bases between. The CDR3 runs 13 residues. The CDR3 spells CASNADRSHGYTF. Here the CDR3 DNA reads TGTGCCAGCAACGCTGACAGGTCTCATGGCTACACCTTC.

V usage is TRBV15 and J usage is TRBJ2-1; D not certain. Germline V gene data show CDR1 as LNHNV and CDR2 as YYDKDF (reference sequence). The CDR3 runs to 15 residues. V shed 0 bases and J shed 3 bases, with 9 bases lying between them. The CDR3 here is CATSRDRSRYNEQFF. The CDR3 coding sequence is TGTGCCACCAGCAGAGATCGTAGCCGCTACAATGAGCAGTTCTTC.

The V and J genes are TRBV20-1 and TRBJ2-1; possibly TRBD2 for D (5 bases). CDR3 size: 13 residues. Per germline, CDR1 DFQATT and CDR2 SNEGSKA (reference sequence). V was trimmed by 3 bases and J by 8 bases, leaving 14 bases between them. The CDR3, as DNA: TGCAGTGCTAGTCATTCTAGCTGGTATGAGCAGTTCTTC. Translation: CSASHSSWYEQFF.

This clone was seen ten or more times. The CDR3 sequence is CASSPQGNQPQHF. CDR3 bases: TGTGCCAGCAGCCCACAGGGCAATCAGCCCCAGCATTTT. This rearrangement joins TRBV7-2 to TRBJ1-5, with D possibly TRBD1 on 5 matching bases. The CDR3 has 13 amino acids. V dropped 5 bases and J dropped 2 bases, with 7 bases sitting between them. Germline lookup yields CDR1 SGHTA and CDR2 FQGNSA.

The genes are TRBV18 and TRBJ1-5; weak D call: TRBD1 (6 bases). V lost 3 bases, J lost 7 bases, and 16 bases lay in between. CDR3 size: 15 residues. Germline V gene sequence: CDR1 KGHSH, CDR2 LQKENI. CDR3 in amino acids: CASSPGLAGDQPQHF. The DNA of the CDR3 is TGTGCCAGCTCACCTGGGCTCGCAGGGGACCAGCCCCAGCATTTT.

CDR3 coding DNA: TGTGCCAGCAGTCTTCCTGACATGCTCGGGGGCAATCAGCCCCAGCATTTT. Its translation is CASSLPDMLGGNQPQHF. The chain joins TRBV6-6 to TRBJ1-5; no reliable D call. Germline V gives CDR1 MNHNY, CDR2 SVGAGI (reference sequence). Deletions cut 5 bases from V and 2 bases from J, with 19 bases between. CDR3 length equals 17 residues.

This chain joins TRBV6-6 and TRBJ1-5, with 8 nucleotides matching TRBD1. Losses at the gene ends were 5 bases for V and 0 bases for J; bases not matched to a gene: 9. The CDR3 length is 17 residues. Germline lookup yields CDR1 MNHNY and CDR2 SVGAGI (reference sequence). CDR3 bases: TGTGCCAGCAGTCAGGGGACAGGAGTCTATAGCAATCAGCCCCAGCATTTT. Its translation: CASSQGTGVYSNQPQHF.

The chain employs TRBV5-1 and TRBJ1-3; maybe TRBD1 (5 bases). The CDR3 covers 15 residues. Trimming took 1 base from V and 7 from J, leaving 15 bases between them. Germline CDR1 reads SGHRS; CDR2 reads YFSETQ. The CDR3 sequence is CASSLPTQGRNTIYF. Written as DNA, the CDR3 is TGCGCCAGCAGCTTGCCGACCCAGGGTAGGAACACCATATATTTT.

The V and J genes are TRBV5-8 and TRBJ2-3; 9 nucleotides align to TRBD1. Germline V gene data show CDR1 as SGHTS and CDR2 as YDEGEE. Trimming at V came to 3 bases and at J to 4 bases, leaving 3 bases not matched to a gene. The CDR3 is 14 amino acids. CDR3 DNA: TGTGCCAGCAGCTCCGGACAGGGGCCAGATACGCAGTATTTT. Protein sequence: CASSSGQGPDTQYF.